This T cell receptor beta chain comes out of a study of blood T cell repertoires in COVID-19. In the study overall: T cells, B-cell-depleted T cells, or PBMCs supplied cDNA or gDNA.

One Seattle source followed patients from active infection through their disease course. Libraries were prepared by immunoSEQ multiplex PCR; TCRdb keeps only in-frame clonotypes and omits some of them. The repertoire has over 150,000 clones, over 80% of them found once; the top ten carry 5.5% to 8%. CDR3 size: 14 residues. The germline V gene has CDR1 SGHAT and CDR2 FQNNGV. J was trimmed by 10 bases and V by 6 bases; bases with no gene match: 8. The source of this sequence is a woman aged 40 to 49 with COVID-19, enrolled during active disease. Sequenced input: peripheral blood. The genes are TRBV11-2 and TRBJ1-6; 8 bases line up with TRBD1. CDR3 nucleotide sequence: TGTGCCAGCAGACAAACAGGGGGGCGGTCACCCCTCCACTTT. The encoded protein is CASRQTGGRSPLHF. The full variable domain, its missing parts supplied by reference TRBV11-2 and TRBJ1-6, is EAGVAQSPRYKIIEKRQSVAFWCNPISGHATLYWYQQILGQGPKLLIQFQNNGVVDDSQLPKDRFSAERLKGVDSTLKIQPAKLEDSAVYLCASRQTGGRSPLHFGNGTRLTVT.